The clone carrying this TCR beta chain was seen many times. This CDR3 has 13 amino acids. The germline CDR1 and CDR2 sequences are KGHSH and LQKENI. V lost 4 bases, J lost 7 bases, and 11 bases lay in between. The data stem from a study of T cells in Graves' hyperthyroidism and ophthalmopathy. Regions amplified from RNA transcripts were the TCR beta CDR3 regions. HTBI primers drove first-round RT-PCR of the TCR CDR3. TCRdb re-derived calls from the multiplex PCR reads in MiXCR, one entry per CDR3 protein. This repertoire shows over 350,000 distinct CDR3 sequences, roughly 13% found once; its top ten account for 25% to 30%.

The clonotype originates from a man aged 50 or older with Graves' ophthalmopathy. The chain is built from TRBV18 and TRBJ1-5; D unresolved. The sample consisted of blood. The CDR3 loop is CASSRKTNQPQHF. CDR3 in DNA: TGTGCCAGCTCACGAAAGACAAACCAGCCCCAGCATTTT. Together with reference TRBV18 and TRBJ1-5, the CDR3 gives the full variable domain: NAGVMQNPRHLVRRRGQEARLRCSPMKGHSHVYWYRQLPEEGLKFMVYLQKENIIDESGMPKERFSAEFPKEGPSILRIQQVVRGDSAAYFCASSRKTNQPQHFGDGTRLSIL.